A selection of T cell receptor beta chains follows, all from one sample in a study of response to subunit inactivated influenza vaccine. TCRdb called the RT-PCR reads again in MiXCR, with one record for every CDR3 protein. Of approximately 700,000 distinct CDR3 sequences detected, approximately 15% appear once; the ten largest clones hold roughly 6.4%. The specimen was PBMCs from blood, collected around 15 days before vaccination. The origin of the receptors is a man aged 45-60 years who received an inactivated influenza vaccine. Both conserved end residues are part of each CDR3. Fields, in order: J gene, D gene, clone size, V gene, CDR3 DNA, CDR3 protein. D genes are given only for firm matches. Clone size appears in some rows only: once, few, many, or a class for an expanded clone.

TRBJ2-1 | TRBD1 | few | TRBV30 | TGTGCCTGGAGTCCGGGACAGGGGTTGAATGAGCAGTTCTTC | CAWSPGQGLNEQFF
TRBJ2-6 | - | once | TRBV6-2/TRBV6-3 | TGTGCCAGCAGAACTGGACCTAGCACTGGGGCCAACGTCCTGACTTTC | CASRTGPSTGANVLTF
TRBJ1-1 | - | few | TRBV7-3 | TGTGCCAGCAGGGACAGCCCGAACACTGAAGCTTTCTTT | CASRDSPNTEAFF
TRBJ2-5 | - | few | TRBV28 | TGTGCCAGCAGTTTCCTTCTGCGACAGCAAGAGACCCAGTACTTC | CASSFLLRQQETQYF
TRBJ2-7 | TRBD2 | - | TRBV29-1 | TGCAGCGTCGTTGGGGGGGACCCTTCCTACGAGCAGTACTTC | CSVVGGDPSYEQYF
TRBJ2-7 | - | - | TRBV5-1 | TGCGCCAGCAGCTTGGAGGCAGTGAATGTTTACGAGCAGTACTTC | CASSLEAVNVYEQYF
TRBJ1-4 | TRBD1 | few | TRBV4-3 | TGCGCCAGCAGCCCGGGACAGCATAATGAAAAACTGTTTTTT | CASSPGQHNEKLFF
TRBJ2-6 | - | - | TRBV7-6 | TGTGCCAGCAGCTTTTATAGCTCTGGGGCCAACGTCCTGACTTTC | CASSFYSSGANVLTF
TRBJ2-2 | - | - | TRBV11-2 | TGTGCCAGCAGCCTCGGCACACAGGGATCTTTTAGGACCGGGGAGCTGTTTTTT | CASSLGTQGSFRTGELFF
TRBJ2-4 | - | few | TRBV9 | TGTGCCAGCAGCGACGGGATACTCGGGGCTGGCAAAAACATTCAGTACTTC | CASSDGILGAGKNIQYF
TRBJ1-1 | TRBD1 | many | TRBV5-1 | TGCGCCAGCAGCTCGGGGACAGGGTTAACTGAAGCTTTCTTT | CASSSGTGLTEAFF
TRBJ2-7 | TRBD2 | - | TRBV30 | TGTGCCTGGAGTGTACCGGAGCGGGGTTTCTACGAGCAGTACTTC | CAWSVPERGFYEQYF
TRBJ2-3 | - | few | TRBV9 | TGTGCCAGCAGCGTAGCTCCCCTCGAAGATACGCAGTATTTT | CASSVAPLEDTQYF
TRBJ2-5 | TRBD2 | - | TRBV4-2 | TGTGCCAGCAGCCAAGATTCCACTCTAGCGGATATCCAAGAGACCCAGTACTTC | CASSQDSTLADIQETQYF
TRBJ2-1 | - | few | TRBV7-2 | TGTGCCAGCAGCTTAGTGGCCCGAATTGAGCAGTTCTTC | CASSLVARIEQFF
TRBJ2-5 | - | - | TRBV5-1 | TGCGCCAGCAGCTGGATGCAGGGCCCCCAAGAGACCCAGTACTTC | CASSWMQGPQETQYF
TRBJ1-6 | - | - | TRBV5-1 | TGCGCTATCTGTCTGGGCAGGGGTAATTCACCCCTCCACTTT | CAICLGRGNSPLHF
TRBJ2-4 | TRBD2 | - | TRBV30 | TGTGCCTGGAGTGTTCCAGGCGGGACTAGCGGACACTTAGCCAAAAACATTCAGTACTTC | CAWSVPGGTSGHLAKNIQYF
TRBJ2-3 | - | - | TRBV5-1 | TGCGCCAGCAGCTTGGCAGGGATTCGAAAGGTGTTT | CASSLAGIRKVF
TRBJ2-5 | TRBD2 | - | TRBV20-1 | TGCAGTGCTTCCCCTAGCGGGAGGATCCAAGAGACCCAGTACTTC | CSASPSGRIQETQYF
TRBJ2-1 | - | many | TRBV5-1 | TGCGCCAGCAGCTTGACTTCACTAATCTCCTACAATGAGCAGTTCTTC | CASSLTSLISYNEQFF
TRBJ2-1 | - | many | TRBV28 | TGTGCCAGCAGCCCACTAGAGAAGTACAATGAGCAGTTCTTC | CASSPLEKYNEQFF
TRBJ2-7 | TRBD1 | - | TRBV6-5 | TGTGCCAGCAGTTATGGACAGGGCTACACCTACGAGCAGTACTTC | CASSYGQGYTYEQYF
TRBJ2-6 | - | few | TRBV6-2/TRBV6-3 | TGTGCCACTTCTCGGGGGTCCGCTGGGGCCAACGTCCTGACTTTC | CATSRGSAGANVLTF
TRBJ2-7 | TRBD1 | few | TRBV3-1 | TGTGCCAGCAGCCAGCGGGACAGGGAAAAGCAGTACTTC | CASSQRDREKQYF
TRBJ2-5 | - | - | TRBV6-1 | TGTGCCAGCAGTCCCAGCCGCAGGGAGACCCAGTACTTC | CASSPSRRETQYF
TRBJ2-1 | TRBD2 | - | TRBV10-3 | TGTGCCATCAGTAGATCCGGCGGGAGGAATAACAATGAGCAGTTCTTC | CAISRSGGRNNNEQFF
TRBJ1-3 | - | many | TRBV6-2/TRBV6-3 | TGTGCCAGCAGATCGACAGGACGAAACACCATATATTTT | CASRSTGRNTIYF
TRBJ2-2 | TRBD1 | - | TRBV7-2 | TGTGCCAGCAGCCTCCAGGGGGCAGGGGGCTCTGGCGGGGAGCTGTTTTTT | CASSLQGAGGSGGELFF
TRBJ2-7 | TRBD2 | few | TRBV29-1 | TGCAGCGTTGAGGAGGGGACTAGCGAGAATTACTACGAGCAGTACTTC | CSVEEGTSENYYEQYF
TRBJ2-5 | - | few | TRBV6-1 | TGTGCCAGCAGTCAAACCCTTTGGAAGGAGACCCAGTACTTC | CASSQTLWKETQYF
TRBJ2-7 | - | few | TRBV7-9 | TGTGCCAGCAGCTTAGATATGGGGGAGCAGTACTTC | CASSLDMGEQYF
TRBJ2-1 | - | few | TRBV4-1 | TGCGCCAGCAGCCAAGACCAAGGGGGGTATGAGCAGTTCTTC | CASSQDQGGYEQFF
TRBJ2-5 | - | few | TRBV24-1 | TGTGCCACCAGTGCCCCGACAGGAATCGAGACCCAGTACTTC | CATSAPTGIETQYF
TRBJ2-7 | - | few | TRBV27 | TGTGCCAGCAGTTTATCTCCCACAGGCCATTCCTACGAGCAGTACTTC | CASSLSPTGHSYEQYF
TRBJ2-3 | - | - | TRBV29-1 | TGCAGCGTTGAAATTGGCAGGGCACCAGATACGCAGTATTTT | CSVEIGRAPDTQYF
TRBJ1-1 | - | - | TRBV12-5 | TGTGCTAGTGGTTTGGCTGATAGGGGGATGAACACTGAAGCTTTCTTT | CASGLADRGMNTEAFF
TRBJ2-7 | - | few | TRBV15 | TGTGCCACCAGCAGCATTGACAGGCCCCCCTACGAGCAGTACTTC | CATSSIDRPPYEQYF
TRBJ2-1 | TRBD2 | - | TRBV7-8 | TGTGCCAGCAAAATCGGCGGGAGAAAGTACAATGAGCAGTTCTTC | CASKIGGRKYNEQFF
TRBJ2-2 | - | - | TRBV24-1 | TGTGCCACCAGTGATCGCGTAGGACCTAACACCGGGGAGCTGTTTTTT | CATSDRVGPNTGELFF
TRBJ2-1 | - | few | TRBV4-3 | TGCGCCAGCAGCCCTAATTACCTAGCGACTTTATCCTACAATGAGCAGTTCTTC | CASSPNYLATLSYNEQFF
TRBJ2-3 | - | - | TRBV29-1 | TGCAGCGTTGATGCGACGCAGTATTTT | CSVDATQYF
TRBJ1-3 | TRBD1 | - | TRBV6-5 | TGTGCCAGCAGTTACTCGGGACAGGGGAGCTCTGGAAACACCATATATTTT | CASSYSGQGSSGNTIYF
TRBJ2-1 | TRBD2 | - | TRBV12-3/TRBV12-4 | TGTGCCAGCAGCCTTAGCGGGAGGGCCGGCAATGAGCAGTTCTTC | CASSLSGRAGNEQFF
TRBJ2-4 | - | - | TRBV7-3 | TGTGCCAGCAGCTTAACGTCTATCGGGGGACCGCGTATAGACATTCAGTACTTC | CASSLTSIGGPRIDIQYF
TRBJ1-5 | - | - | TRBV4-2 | TGTGCCAGCAGCCAGGCCGGACAGAGCAATCAGCCCCAGCATTTT | CASSQAGQSNQPQHF
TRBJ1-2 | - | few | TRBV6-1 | TGTGCCAGCAGTGACGTCCGGGTCGGGGACTATGGCTACACCTTC | CASSDVRVGDYGYTF
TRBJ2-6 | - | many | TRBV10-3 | TGTGCCATCAGTGGTTTAGGGACGGGCCAGGGGGCCAACGTCCTGACTTTC | CAISGLGTGQGANVLTF
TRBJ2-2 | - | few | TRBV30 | TGTGCCTGGAGTCCCGCCCGCACCGGGGAGCTGTTTTTT | CAWSPARTGELFF
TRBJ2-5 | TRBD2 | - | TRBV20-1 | TGCAGTGCTAGGGGGACTATTGGTATCGAGACCCAGTACTTC | CSARGTIGIETQYF
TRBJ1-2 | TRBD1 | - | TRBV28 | TGTGCCAGCAGTTCGATCCACGGGGACAGGGGGAACCATGGCTACACCTTC | CASSSIHGDRGNHGYTF
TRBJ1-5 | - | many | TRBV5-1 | TGCGCCAGCAGCTTGTGGGGAAATAGCAATCAGCCCCAGCATTTT | CASSLWGNSNQPQHF
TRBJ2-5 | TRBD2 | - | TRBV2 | TGTGCCAGCAGTGATACGGGAGGGGGAGAGACCCAGTACTTC | CASSDTGGGETQYF